There are a few counts of the clone carrying this T cell receptor (beta chain). Produced via immunoSEQ multiplex PCR; TCRdb's table is partial and in-frame only. The data show 30,000 to 45,000 clones, less than 90% seen once. This entry belongs to a study of graft-versus-host responses after intestinal transplantation. Background on the study: Recipients got multivisceral, liver-intestinal, or isolated intestinal transplants. Recipients were all induced with anti-thymocyte globulin, then given tacrolimus and steroids for around three years.

CDR1 is LNHDA and CDR2 is SQIVND in the germline V gene (reference sequence). The CDR3 extends over 16 amino acids. V lost 1 base and J lost 4; bases outside the gene matches: 7. The source of this sequence is a human patient who received an intestinal transplant, so some T cells may come from the graft donor. The starting material was PBMCs, obtained 1,000 to 1,300 days after transplant. The gene calls are TRBV19 and TRBJ2-5, with 9 bases fitting TRBD1. CDR3 bases: TGTGCCAGTAGTATAGTACCGGGACAGGGAGGAGAGACCCAGTACTTC. It is translated as CASSIVPGQGGETQYF.